Listed below are T cell receptor beta chains from one sample, sequenced in a study of blood T cell repertoires in COVID-19. The assay was immunoSEQ multiplex PCR, and TCRdb's table has in-frame clones only and misses some. The sample carries fewer than 500,000 clones, around nine tenths recorded once. Material for sequencing was PBMCs or T cells enriched from blood (not recorded which). Receptors originate from a young woman with acute COVID-19. Both conserved end residues are part of each CDR3. Each record gives: CDR3 DNA, CDR3 protein, J gene, D gene, V gene, CDR3 length, clone size. A D gene is named only where the DNA matches it firmly. The size field is filled for only some rows; it gives once, few, many or a size class.

TGCGCCAGCAGCTTCGAAGTCTTCCAGGGTGGAAACACCATATATTTT	CASSFEVFQGGNTIYF	TRBJ1-3	.	TRBV4-1	16	.
TGTGCCAGCAGCGAGGCCTACAATGAGCAGTTCTTC	CASSEAYNEQFF	TRBJ2-1	.	TRBV27	12	.
TGTGCCAGCAGCTTACGCGTCGGGTCTAGCACAGATACGCAGTATTTT	CASSLRVGSSTDTQYF	TRBJ2-3	.	TRBV7-2	16	.
TGTGCCAGCAGTGAACGAGGACTAGCGGGACTCTCCTACAATGAGCAGTTCTTC	CASSERGLAGLSYNEQFF	TRBJ2-1	TRBD2	TRBV25-1	18	.
TGTGCCAGCAGCCCCAGACTAGCGGGGGACACCGGGGAGCTGTTTTTT	CASSPRLAGDTGELFF	TRBJ2-2	TRBD2	TRBV7-9	16	.
TGTGCCAGCAGCGTAGCTGCGGGACTAGCGGGAATCACCGGGGAGCTGTTTTTT	CASSVAAGLAGITGELFF	TRBJ2-2	TRBD2	TRBV9	18	once
TGTGCCAGCAGACTCGGGGTCTACGAGCAGTACTTC	CASRLGVYEQYF	TRBJ2-7	.	TRBV2	12	.
TGCGCCAGCAGCCAAGATCTAGCGAACTCTGGAAACACCATATATTTT	CASSQDLANSGNTIYF	TRBJ1-3	.	TRBV4-3	16	.
TGTGCCAGCAGCATCCTACAGGGCACAGATACGCAGTATTTT	CASSILQGTDTQYF	TRBJ2-3	.	TRBV7-2	14	.
TGTGCCAGCCGACAGGCTGTAAACACTGAAGCTTTCTTT	CASRQAVNTEAFF	TRBJ1-1	.	TRBV27	13	.
TGTGCCAGCAGCTTAGTCGGTGTTGTTAAAGAGACCCAGTACTTC	CASSLVGVVKETQYF	TRBJ2-5	.	TRBV7-9	15	.
TGTGCCAGCTCACCACCCCGACAGAGCACAGATACGCAGTATTTT	CASSPPRQSTDTQYF	TRBJ2-3	.	TRBV18	15	.
TGTGCCAGCAGCTCCGGTCTCTACGAGCAGTACTTC	CASSSGLYEQYF	TRBJ2-7	.	TRBV5-6	12	.
TGTGCCAGCAGCTTCTCTCTAGGTGACAATGAGCAGTTCTTC	CASSFSLGDNEQFF	TRBJ2-1	.	TRBV7-3	14	.
TGTGCCAGCAGTTACGGTACAGGGATCAACACCGGGGAGCTGTTTTTT	CASSYGTGINTGELFF	TRBJ2-2	.	TRBV6-5	16	.
TGTGCCAGCAGCCAAGTTCCAGGGACATATTCACCCCTCCACTTT	CASSQVPGTYSPLHF	TRBJ1-6	.	TRBV3-1/TRBV3-2	15	.
TGCGCCAGCAGCAACGACTTGAACACTGAAGCTTTCTTT	CASSNDLNTEAFF	TRBJ1-1	.	TRBV10-1	13	once
TGTGCCAGCAGCTTCACATACAGCCCGGGCTACACCTTC	CASSFTYSPGYTF	TRBJ1-2	.	TRBV5-4	13	.
TGTGCCAGCAGGACTAGCCGACCTAGCACAGATACGCAGTATTTT	CASRTSRPSTDTQYF	TRBJ2-3	TRBD2	TRBV6-5	15	.
TGCGCCAGCTCCGCCCCCTCGGGAAACACCGGGGAGCTGTTTTTT	CASSAPSGNTGELFF	TRBJ2-2	.	TRBV5-1	15	.
TGTGCCAGCAGCCCGGGACTAGCGGGGGGTTACGAGCAGTACTTC	CASSPGLAGGYEQYF	TRBJ2-7	TRBD2	TRBV5-6	15	.
TGTGCCATCAGTGGCGGAACCCAAGATACGCAGTATTTT	CAISGGTQDTQYF	TRBJ2-3	.	TRBV10-3	13	.
TGTGCCGTCAGGGGGGCGGGAAATCAGCCCCAGCATTTT	CAVRGAGNQPQHF	TRBJ1-5	TRBD1	TRBV19	13	.
TGTGCCAGCAGCTTAGATTTCTCTCACAATGAGCAGTTCTTC	CASSLDFSHNEQFF	TRBJ2-1	.	TRBV7-9	14	.
TGTGCCAGCAGCCACAGGAGCAATCAGCCCCAGCATTTT	CASSHRSNQPQHF	TRBJ1-5	.	TRBV3-1/TRBV3-2	13	few
TGTGCCAGCAGCTTTGGACAGGCTTTCAATGAGCAGTTCTTC	CASSFGQAFNEQFF	TRBJ2-1	TRBD1	TRBV7-9	14	few